A single sample is the source of the 29 T cell receptor beta chains below, sequenced in a study of cytomegalovirus exposure and HLA in healthy donors. Use of 60 Vbeta and 13 Jbeta primers characterized the PCR. Produced via immunoSEQ multiplex PCR; TCRdb's table is partial and in-frame only. Here the sample spans under 300,000 clones, approximately 81% being singletons. The sample comprised PBMCs. These receptors were obtained from a woman in her sixties in good health and CMV-seropositive.

This clone was detected a few times. V is TRBV10-1 and J is TRBJ2-1; 7 bases align to TRBD2. The junction had 8 bases not matched to a gene; V was cut back by 2 bases and J by 4 bases. The CDR3 sequence is 16 residues long. Germline V gene sequence: CDR1 WNHNN, CDR2 SYGVQD (reference sequence). The CDR3, as DNA: TGCGCCAGCAGTGAGCCAGCGGGGCAGGGTTACAATGAGCAGTTCTTC. Translation gives CASSEPAGQGYNEQFF.

The chain couples TRBV27 to TRBJ1-1, with D unclear. The germline V gene has CDR1 MNHEY and CDR2 SMNVEV (reference sequence). V shed 2 bases and J shed 11 bases, with 15 bases lying between them. CDR3 length equals 13 residues. The CDR3 sequence: CASSLRGGNTAFF. The CDR3 DNA sequence: TGTGCCAGCAGTTTACGAGGAGGCAACACGGCTTTCTTT.

J is TRBJ2-7 and V is TRBV27; 14 nucleotides agree with TRBD2. Germline CDR1 is MNHEY and CDR2 is SMNVEV (reference sequence). The CDR3 contains 15 residues. The V segment lost 3 bases and the J segment 4 bases; nucleotides outside the gene matches: 2. CDR3 sequence: CASSLGTSGSYEQYF. As DNA, the CDR3 is TGTGCCAGCAGTTTGGGGACTAGCGGGAGTTACGAGCAGTACTTC.

The chain uses TRBV28 and TRBJ1-1; a weak D match, TRBD1 (5 bases). CDR3 size: 11 residues. Trimming removed 7 bases from V and 11 bases from J, with 14 bases in between. CDR1 is MDHEN and CDR2 is SYDVKM in the germline V gene. As DNA, the CDR3 is TGTGCCAGCACGCGTCAGGGAACTGCTTTCTTT. It yields the protein CASTRQGTAFF.

The chain has TRBV7-3 and TRBJ1-2, with 7 bases matching TRBD1. Germline CDR1 and CDR2: SGHTA and FQGTGA. This CDR3 is built from 15 residues. The J segment lost 4 bases and the V segment lost 5 bases, leaving 10 bases of the junction unmatched. In DNA, the CDR3 is TGTGCCAGCAGCCCCGGGACAGCTATCTCCTATGGCTACACCTTC. Translation gives CASSPGTAISYGYTF.

The chain carries TRBV18 and TRBJ2-1; 8 bases align to TRBD1. The germline V gene encodes CDR1 KGHSH and CDR2 LQKENI. The CDR3 length is 15 residues. Trimming took 7 bases from V and 8 from J; bases not matched to a gene: 13. CDR3 region: CASCPTVTGADEQFF. The CDR3 DNA reads TGTGCCAGCTGCCCCACCGTGACAGGGGCAGATGAGCAGTTCTTC.

This chain connects TRBV2 to TRBJ2-5; D uncertain. V lost 8 bases and J 0 bases, leaving 19 bases between the germline ends. Germline V gene lookup returns CDR1 SNHLY and CDR2 FYNNEI. This CDR3 region has 16 residues. CDR3 DNA: TGTGCCAGCCAAGAGAGGTTTCGTTTGTACCAAGAGACCCAGTACTTC. Its protein is CASQERFRLYQETQYF.

The chain carries TRBV5-6 and TRBJ2-7, with 7 positions matching TRBD1. Germline loops: CDR1 SGHDT, CDR2 YYEEEE. After removal of 4 bases from V and 3 bases from J, the junction contained 7 bases not matched to a gene. The length of the CDR3 is 14 residues. CDR3: CASSGPRGLYEQYF. CDR3 DNA: TGTGCCAGCAGCGGCCCTAGGGGGCTCTACGAGCAGTACTTC. The full variable domain, completed using reference TRBV5-6 and TRBJ2-7, is DAGVTQSPTHLIKTRGQQVTLRCSPKSGHDTVSWYQQALGQGPQFIFQYYEEEERQRGNFPDRFSGHQFPNYSSELNVNALLLGDSALYLCASSGPRGLYEQYFGPGTRLTVT.

The CDR3 DNA is TGCGCCAGCACCAGGGACAGGGACGCTAACTATGGCTACACCTTC. It yields the protein CASTRDRDANYGYTF. The chain employs TRBV5-1 and TRBJ1-2, with 9 bases matching TRBD1. The CDR3 length is 15 residues. Germline V gene sequence: CDR1 SGHRS, CDR2 YFSETQ. Unmatched junction bases numbered 6, after V lost 6 bases and J lost 0 bases. Looking up the rest from reference TRBV5-1 and TRBJ1-2 gives the full variable domain: KAGVTQTPRYLIKTRGQQVTLSCSPISGHRSVSWYQQTPGQGLQFLFEYFSETQRNKGNFPGRFSGRQFSNSRSEMNVSTLELGDSALYLCASTRDRDANYGYTFGSGTRLTVV.

The chain combines TRBV28 with TRBJ1-2, with D possibly matching TRBD1 (6 bases). The CDR3 has 14 residues. Trimming took 1 base from V and 7 from J, leaving 13 bases between them. Looked up from germline, CDR1 is MDHEN and CDR2 is SYDVKM. CDR3 in amino acids: CASSLYRASRGYTF. CDR3 nucleotides: TGTGCCAGCAGTTTATACAGGGCCTCTCGTGGCTACACCTTC.

The genes are TRBV9 and TRBJ2-1, with D unresolved. The germline V gene encodes CDR1 SGDLS and CDR2 YYNGEE. The CDR3 runs 14 residues. V lost 0 bases, J lost 3 bases, and 7 bases lay in between. The CDR3 here is CASSVGQFYNEQFF. The CDR3, as DNA: TGTGCCAGCAGCGTAGGGCAATTCTACAATGAGCAGTTCTTC.

This chain joins TRBV5-1 and TRBJ2-7; possible D gene TRBD2, 5 bases. Per germline, CDR1 SGHRS and CDR2 YFSETQ. The V end was cut by 0 bases, the J end by 5 bases, with 6 bases between. The length of the CDR3 is 12 residues. The CDR3 region is CASSLVRDEQYF. The DNA for the CDR3 is TGCGCCAGCAGCTTGGTGAGGGACGAGCAGTACTTC.

The chain's CDR3 is CASSEVVGGAYEQFF. The CDR3 DNA reads as TGTGCCAGCAGTGAAGTGGTAGGGGGCGCATATGAGCAGTTCTTC. The chain is built from TRBV6-1 and TRBJ2-1, with 7 bases lining up with TRBD1. Germline trimming cut 1 base from V and 8 bases from J; bases unmatched to any gene: 8. CDR3 length: 15 residues. Germline V CDR1 and CDR2: MNHNS, SASEGT.

A single count supports this clone. This chain uses TRBV6-4 with TRBJ1-1, with D perhaps matching TRBD1 (6 bases). The V end was cut by 8 bases, the J end by 1 base, with 14 bases between. The CDR3 length is 14 residues. Germline lookup yields CDR1 MRHNA and CDR2 SNTAGT. The CDR3 DNA is TGTGCCAGCCCACACCGGACAGCGAACACTGAAGCTTTCTTT. This gives the protein CASPHRTANTEAFF.

This clone was counted once. V and J are TRBV9 and TRBJ2-7, with 10 bases that match TRBD1. CDR1 is SGDLS and CDR2 is YYNGEE in the germline V gene. The V and J ends lost 0 bases and 5 bases, in that order; junction bases with no gene match: 5. This CDR3 comprises 15 residues. The CDR3 loop reads CASSVGEDRGHEQYF. CDR3 nucleotide sequence: TGTGCCAGCAGCGTAGGAGAAGACAGGGGGCACGAGCAGTACTTC. The whole variable domain, remainder taken from reference TRBV9 and TRBJ2-7, is DSGVTQTPKHLITATGQRVTLRCSPRSGDLSVYWYQQSLDQGLQFLIQYYNGEERAKGNILERFSAQQFPDLHSELNLSSLELGDSALYFCASSVGEDRGHEQYFGPGTRLTVT.

This chain connects TRBV9 to TRBJ2-5, with D tentatively TRBD2 (6 bases). V was pared by 0 bases and J by 2 bases, with 8 bases between. In germline, CDR1 is SGDLS, CDR2 YYNGEE. The CDR3 contains 14 residues. The CDR3 is CASSVGTNQETQYF. The CDR3 bases are TGTGCCAGCAGCGTAGGGACTAATCAAGAGACCCAGTACTTC.

The chain recombines TRBV19 with TRBJ1-1; the match to TRBD1 covers 7 bases. Germline trimming cut 3 bases from V and 6 bases from J; bases unmatched to any gene: 13. The CDR3 consists of 16 residues. Germline lookup yields CDR1 LNHDA and CDR2 SQIVND (reference sequence). The CDR3 loop is CASSMPFAQGDAEAFF. The CDR3 DNA is TGTGCCAGTAGTATGCCCTTTGCCCAGGGGGATGCTGAAGCTTTCTTT. The full variable domain, with the rest looked up from reference TRBV19 and TRBJ1-1, is DGGITQSPKYLFRKEGQNVTLSCEQNLNHDAMYWYRQDPGQGLRLIYYSQIVNDFQKGDIAEGYSVSREKKESFPLTVTSAQKNPTAFYLCASSMPFAQGDAEAFFGQGTRLTVV.

This clone was counted a single time. The chain has TRBV27 and TRBJ2-5; 7 nucleotides line up with TRBD2. This CDR3 region has 17 residues. Trimming took 5 bases from V and 5 from J; bases not matched to a gene: 17. CDR1 is MNHEY, CDR2 SMNVEV, per germline (reference sequence). In DNA, the CDR3 is TGTGCCAGCAGTCGGACAACCCCAGCGGGACCTGGGGAGACCCAGTACTTC. It encodes CASSRTTPAGPGETQYF.

This clone has more than one count but fewer than ten. The gene calls are TRBV11-2 and TRBJ1-2; 10 nucleotides agree with TRBD1. V lost 5 bases, J lost 11 bases, and 11 bases stayed unmatched. Germline V gene sequence: CDR1 SGHAT, CDR2 FQNNGV. There are 14 residues in the CDR3. The CDR3: CASSETRQGAVYTF. CDR3 nucleotide sequence: TGTGCCAGCAGCGAGACGAGACAGGGGGCGGTGTACACCTTC.

The gene calls are TRBV18 and TRBJ1-1; TRBD1 aligns across 11 bases. The CDR3 loop spans 17 amino acids. Germline V lookup: CDR1 KGHSH, CDR2 LQKENI. V lost 3 bases, J lost 0 bases, and 6 bases stayed unmatched. DNA of the CDR3: TGTGCCAGCTCACCCCAAGGACAGGGGGCGGTGAACACTGAAGCTTTCTTT. Amino acids: CASSPQGQGAVNTEAFF.

The rearrangement joins TRBV5-3 to TRBJ2-7; 15 bases align to TRBD2. TRBV5-3 is designated an ORF whose function remains uncertain. This CDR3 has 17 amino acids. V gave up 3 bases and J gave up 5 bases; unmatched junction bases: 9. The CDR3 coding sequence is TGTGCCAGAAGCTACCCGGGACTAGCGGGAGGATGCGACGAGCAGTACTTC. Protein sequence: CARSYPGLAGGCDEQYF.

V is TRBV2 and J is TRBJ1-1; 7 nucleotides agree with TRBD1. Germline trimming cut 7 bases from V and 5 bases from J; bases unmatched to any gene: 10. Germline V gene data show CDR1 as SNHLY and CDR2 as FYNNEI. The CDR3 runs to 14 residues. The CDR3 DNA sequence: TGTGCCAGCAAATACGACAGGGTGGAAACTGAAGCTTTCTTT. Its translation is CASKYDRVETEAFF.

The chain combines TRBV19 with TRBJ2-7, with 9 bases fitting TRBD1. CDR1 is LNHDA and CDR2 is SQIVND in the germline V gene (reference sequence). Trimming removed 6 bases from V and 3 bases from J; junction bases left unmatched: 6. The CDR3 sequence is 14 residues long. This CDR3 is CASSPRQGVYEQYF. For the CDR3, the DNA is TGTGCCAGTAGCCCCAGACAGGGGGTCTACGAGCAGTACTTC.

This chain joins TRBV6-1 and TRBJ2-1, with unresolved D. The CDR3 loop spans 15 amino acids. V was shortened by 4 bases and J by 0 bases, with 10 bases between the two germline ends. Germline lookup yields CDR1 MNHNS and CDR2 SASEGT. The CDR3 reads CASSVQGDSYNEQFF. The CDR3 DNA is TGTGCCAGCAGTGTACAAGGAGACTCCTACAATGAGCAGTTCTTC.

The gene calls are TRBV5-6 and TRBJ1-1, with TRBD1 identical over 9 bases. V trimming: 4 bases; J trimming: 5 bases; junction bases outside the gene matches: 6. This CDR3 region has 14 residues. The germline CDR1 and CDR2 sequences are SGHDT and YYEEEE. The CDR3 DNA sequence: TGTGCCAGCAGCCCCGGACAGGGGTGGACTGAAGCTTTCTTT. It yields the protein CASSPGQGWTEAFF.

The chain carries TRBV5-1 and TRBJ2-2, with TRBD2 matching 8 bases. Per germline, CDR1 SGHRS and CDR2 YFSETQ. V lost 0 bases to trimming and J lost 4 bases; unmatched junction nucleotides: 11. This CDR3 has 18 amino acids. The CDR3: CASSLDPSGQERTGELFF. The CDR3 DNA reads TGCGCCAGCAGCTTGGATCCTAGCGGGCAAGAACGCACCGGGGAGCTGTTTTTT.

The V and J genes are TRBV10-3 and TRBJ2-7; D not resolved. Germline CDR1 and CDR2: ENHRY and SYGVKD. The CDR3 consists of 13 residues. Trimming cost V 0 bases and J 4 bases, with 7 bases left between them. The CDR3 region is CAISESRWYEQYF. The CDR3 DNA reads as TGTGCCATCAGTGAGTCGAGATGGTACGAGCAGTACTTC.

The chain is built from TRBV7-9 and TRBJ2-7; 7 nucleotides agree with TRBD1. CDR1 and CDR2 (germline): SEHNR, FQNEAQ (reference sequence). This CDR3 comprises 14 residues. V was clipped by 5 bases and J by 3 bases; unmatched bases: 7. The CDR3 bases are TGTGCCAGCAGCATAGACAGGGCCAGCTACGAGCAGTACTTC. It translates to CASSIDRASYEQYF.

V and J are TRBV5-5 and TRBJ2-7; D might be TRBD2 (7 bases). V lost 4 bases, J lost 4 bases, and 15 bases lay in between. The CDR3 covers 14 residues. CDR1 and CDR2 from the germline V gene are SGHKS and YYEKEE (reference sequence). Written as DNA, the CDR3 is TGTGCCAGCAGCACGGGACGGGGGGCTTACGAGCAGTACTTC. This codes for CASSTGRGAYEQYF.